The next 2 T cell receptor beta chains were all read from a single sample in a study of cytomegalovirus exposure and HLA in healthy donors. The PCR made use of 60 Vbeta and 13 Jbeta primers. TCRdb's table, derived via immunoSEQ multiplex PCR, lists solely in-frame clones and lacks some. Found here are 35,000 to 45,000 clones, approximately 70% of them singletons; the top ten hold approximately 7%. What was sequenced was PBMCs. These receptor sequences come from a man aged 25 to 40 in good health and CMV-seronegative.

The chain carries TRBV29-1 and TRBJ1-2, with D hard to call. Germline-derived CDR1 and CDR2 are SQVTM and ANQGSEA. This CDR3 is built from 14 residues. V was pared by 1 base and J by 2 bases, with 11 bases between. For the CDR3, the DNA is TGCAGCGTTGAAGGGCCAGCCGGGAACTATGGCTACACCTTC. It translates to CSVEGPAGNYGYTF.

V gene TRBV4-1 combines with J gene TRBJ2-3, with 9 bases matching TRBD1. Germline V gene data show CDR1 as MGHRA and CDR2 as YSYEKL. Trimming at V came to 2 bases and at J to 6 bases, leaving 15 bases not matched to a gene. This CDR3 is built from 18 residues. The CDR3 sequence is CASSQNRIGTGKSDTQYF. The CDR3 nucleotides are TGCGCCAGCAGCCAAAACCGTATAGGGACAGGGAAGTCGGATACGCAGTATTTT.